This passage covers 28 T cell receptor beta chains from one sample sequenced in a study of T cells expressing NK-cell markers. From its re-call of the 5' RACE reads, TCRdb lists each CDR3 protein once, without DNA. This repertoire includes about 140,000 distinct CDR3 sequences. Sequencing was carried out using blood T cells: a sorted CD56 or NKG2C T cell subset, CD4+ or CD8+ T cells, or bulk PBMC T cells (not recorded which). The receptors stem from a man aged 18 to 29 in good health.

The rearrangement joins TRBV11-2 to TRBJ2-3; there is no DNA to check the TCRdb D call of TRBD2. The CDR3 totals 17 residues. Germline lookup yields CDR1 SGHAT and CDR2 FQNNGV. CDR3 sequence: CASSLTPGTYNTDTQYF.

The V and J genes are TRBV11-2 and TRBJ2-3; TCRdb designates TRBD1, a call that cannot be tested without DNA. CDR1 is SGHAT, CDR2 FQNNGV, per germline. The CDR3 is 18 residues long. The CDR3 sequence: CASSLESFGTESTDTQYF. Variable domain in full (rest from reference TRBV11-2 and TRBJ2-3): EAGVAQSPRYKIIEKRQSVAFWCNPISGHATLYWYQQILGQGPKLLIQFQNNGVVDDSQLPKDRFSAERLKGVDSTLKIQPAKLEDSAVYLCASSLESFGTESTDTQYFGPGTRLTVL.

This chain's CDR3 is CASSEGPGEQYF. J is TRBJ2-7 and V is TRBV13; TCRdb's assignment of TRBD2 cannot be checked, as there is no DNA. CDR1 and CDR2 from the germline V gene are PRHDT and FYEKMQ (reference sequence). The length of the CDR3 is 12 residues.

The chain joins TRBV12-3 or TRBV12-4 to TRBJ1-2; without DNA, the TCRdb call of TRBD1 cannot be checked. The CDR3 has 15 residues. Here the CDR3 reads CASSRTGTGNYGYTF.

CDR3 region: CASSSSGQVGETQYF. The V gene is TRBV12-3 or TRBV12-4, the J gene TRBJ2-5; checking the TCRdb D call of TRBD1 is not possible without DNA. CDR3 length equals 15 residues.

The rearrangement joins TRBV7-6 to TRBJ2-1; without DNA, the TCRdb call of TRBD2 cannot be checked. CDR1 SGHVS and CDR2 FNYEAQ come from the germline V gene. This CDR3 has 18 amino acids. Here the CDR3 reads CASSLYTSGRHTYNEQFF.

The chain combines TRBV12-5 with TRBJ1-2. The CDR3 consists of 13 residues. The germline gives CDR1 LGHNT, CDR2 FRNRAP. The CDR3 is CASGFTYDYGYTF.

The CDR3 here is CASSQVWREAGEQFF. V and J are TRBV4-3 and TRBJ2-1; TCRdb names TRBD2, which stays unverified in the absence of DNA. There are 15 residues in the CDR3. Germline V gene sequence: CDR1 LGHNA, CDR2 YSLEER.

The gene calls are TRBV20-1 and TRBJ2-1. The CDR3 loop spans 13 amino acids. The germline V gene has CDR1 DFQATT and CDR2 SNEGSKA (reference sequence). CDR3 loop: CSASQRNYNEQFF.

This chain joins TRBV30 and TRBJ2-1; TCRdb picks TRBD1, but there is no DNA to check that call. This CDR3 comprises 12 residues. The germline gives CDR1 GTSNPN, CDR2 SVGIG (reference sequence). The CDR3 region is CAWGHRAGEQFF.

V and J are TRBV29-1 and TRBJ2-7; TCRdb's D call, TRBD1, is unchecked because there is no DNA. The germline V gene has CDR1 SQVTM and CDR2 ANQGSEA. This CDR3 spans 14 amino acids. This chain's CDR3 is CSVERGRIEHEQYF.

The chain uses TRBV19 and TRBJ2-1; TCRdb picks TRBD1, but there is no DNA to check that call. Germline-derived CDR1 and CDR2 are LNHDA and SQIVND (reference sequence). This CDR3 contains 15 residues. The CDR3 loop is CASSTTGTTYNEQFF.

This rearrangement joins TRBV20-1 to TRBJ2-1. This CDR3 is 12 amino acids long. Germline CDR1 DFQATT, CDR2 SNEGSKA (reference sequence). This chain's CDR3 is CSATPGGVEQFF.

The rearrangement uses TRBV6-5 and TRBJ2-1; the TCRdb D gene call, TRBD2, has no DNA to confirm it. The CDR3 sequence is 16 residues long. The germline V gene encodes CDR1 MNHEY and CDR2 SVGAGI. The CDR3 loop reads CASSYTLAGVGNEQFF.

The CDR3 sequence: CATYYGNTIYF. This chain joins TRBV27 and TRBJ1-3. The CDR3 is made up of 11 amino acids. Germline loops: CDR1 MNHEY, CDR2 SMNVEV (reference sequence).

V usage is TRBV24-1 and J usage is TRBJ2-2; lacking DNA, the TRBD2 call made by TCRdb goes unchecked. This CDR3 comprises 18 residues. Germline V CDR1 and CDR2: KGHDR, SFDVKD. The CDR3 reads CATSDFPTSGYGTGELFF.

The CDR3 sequence: CASSWRDNQPQHF. The chain employs TRBV6-6 and TRBJ1-5. The CDR3 extends over 13 amino acids. Germline CDR1 reads MNHNY; CDR2 reads SVGAGI (reference sequence).

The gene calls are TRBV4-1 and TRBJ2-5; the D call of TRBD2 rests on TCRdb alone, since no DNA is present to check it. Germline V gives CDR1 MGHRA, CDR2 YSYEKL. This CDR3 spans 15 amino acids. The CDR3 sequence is CASSQDGREQETQYF.

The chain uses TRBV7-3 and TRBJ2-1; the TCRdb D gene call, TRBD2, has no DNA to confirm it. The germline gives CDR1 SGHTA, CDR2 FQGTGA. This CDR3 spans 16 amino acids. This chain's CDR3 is CASSLTGGLGYNEQFF.

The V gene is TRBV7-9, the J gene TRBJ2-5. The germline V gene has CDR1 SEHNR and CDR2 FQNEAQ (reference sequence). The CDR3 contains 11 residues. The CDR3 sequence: CASSLGLTQYF.

CDR3 amino acids: CASSSGQGYEQYF. The chain recombines TRBV19 with TRBJ2-7; TCRdb's D call of TRBD1 is untestable without DNA. The CDR3 is 13 amino acids. Germline loops: CDR1 LNHDA, CDR2 SQIVND (reference sequence).

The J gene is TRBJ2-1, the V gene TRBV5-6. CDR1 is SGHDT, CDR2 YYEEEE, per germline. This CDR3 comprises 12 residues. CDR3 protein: CASSPMSGEQFF.

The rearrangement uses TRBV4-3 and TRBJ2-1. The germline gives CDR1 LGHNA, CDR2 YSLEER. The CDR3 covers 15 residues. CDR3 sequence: CASSLWRGPYNEQFF.

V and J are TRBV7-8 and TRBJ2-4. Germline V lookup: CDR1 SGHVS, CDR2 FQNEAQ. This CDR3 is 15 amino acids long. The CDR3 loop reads CASSLGTVSKNIQYF.

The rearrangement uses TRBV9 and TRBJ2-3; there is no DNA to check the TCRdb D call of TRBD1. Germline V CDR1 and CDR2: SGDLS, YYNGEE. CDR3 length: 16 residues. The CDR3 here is CASSVAQGGGKDTQYF.

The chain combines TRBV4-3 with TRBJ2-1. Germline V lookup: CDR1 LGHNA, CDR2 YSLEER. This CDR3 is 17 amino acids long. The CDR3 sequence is CASSQGSGFSSYNEQFF.

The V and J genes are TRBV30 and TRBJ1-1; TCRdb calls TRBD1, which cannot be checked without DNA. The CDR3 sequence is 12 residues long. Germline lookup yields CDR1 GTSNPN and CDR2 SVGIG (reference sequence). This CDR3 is CAWSAGQGEAFF.

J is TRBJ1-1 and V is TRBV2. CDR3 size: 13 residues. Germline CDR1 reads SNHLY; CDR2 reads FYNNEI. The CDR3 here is CASSIGPGTEAFF.